This T cell receptor (beta chain) stems from a study of blood T cell repertoires in COVID-19. Across the study: The samples span acute and convalescent COVID-19 from the United States, Italy and Spain. Nucleic acid was either cDNA or gDNA, and it came from T cells, B-cell-depleted T cells, or PBMCs.

In the original processing: Cell counts per sample came from amplifying reference gene primers. Clones were sequenced by immunoSEQ multiplex PCR, and TCRdb holds only the in-frame ones, with some missing. V and J calls plus clone size are reproduced from that table; the DNA served to infer D and trimming. Here the sample spans more than 95,000 clones, 84% being singletons. Material: peripheral blood. This TCR was recovered from a human donor in a cohort sampled during active COVID-19.

This CDR3 reads CASSMRWTSGGIKGWTGELFF. The CDR3 nucleotides are TGTGCCAGTAGTATGCGATGGACTAGCGGGGGGATTAAAGGGTGGACCGGGGAGCTGTTTTTT. The rearrangement links TRBV19 to TRBJ2-2; 14 bases line up with TRBD2. The CDR3 length is 21 residues. The J segment lost 5 bases and the V segment lost 3 bases, leaving 17 bases of the junction unmatched. Looked up from germline, CDR1 is LNHDA and CDR2 is SQIVND (reference sequence).